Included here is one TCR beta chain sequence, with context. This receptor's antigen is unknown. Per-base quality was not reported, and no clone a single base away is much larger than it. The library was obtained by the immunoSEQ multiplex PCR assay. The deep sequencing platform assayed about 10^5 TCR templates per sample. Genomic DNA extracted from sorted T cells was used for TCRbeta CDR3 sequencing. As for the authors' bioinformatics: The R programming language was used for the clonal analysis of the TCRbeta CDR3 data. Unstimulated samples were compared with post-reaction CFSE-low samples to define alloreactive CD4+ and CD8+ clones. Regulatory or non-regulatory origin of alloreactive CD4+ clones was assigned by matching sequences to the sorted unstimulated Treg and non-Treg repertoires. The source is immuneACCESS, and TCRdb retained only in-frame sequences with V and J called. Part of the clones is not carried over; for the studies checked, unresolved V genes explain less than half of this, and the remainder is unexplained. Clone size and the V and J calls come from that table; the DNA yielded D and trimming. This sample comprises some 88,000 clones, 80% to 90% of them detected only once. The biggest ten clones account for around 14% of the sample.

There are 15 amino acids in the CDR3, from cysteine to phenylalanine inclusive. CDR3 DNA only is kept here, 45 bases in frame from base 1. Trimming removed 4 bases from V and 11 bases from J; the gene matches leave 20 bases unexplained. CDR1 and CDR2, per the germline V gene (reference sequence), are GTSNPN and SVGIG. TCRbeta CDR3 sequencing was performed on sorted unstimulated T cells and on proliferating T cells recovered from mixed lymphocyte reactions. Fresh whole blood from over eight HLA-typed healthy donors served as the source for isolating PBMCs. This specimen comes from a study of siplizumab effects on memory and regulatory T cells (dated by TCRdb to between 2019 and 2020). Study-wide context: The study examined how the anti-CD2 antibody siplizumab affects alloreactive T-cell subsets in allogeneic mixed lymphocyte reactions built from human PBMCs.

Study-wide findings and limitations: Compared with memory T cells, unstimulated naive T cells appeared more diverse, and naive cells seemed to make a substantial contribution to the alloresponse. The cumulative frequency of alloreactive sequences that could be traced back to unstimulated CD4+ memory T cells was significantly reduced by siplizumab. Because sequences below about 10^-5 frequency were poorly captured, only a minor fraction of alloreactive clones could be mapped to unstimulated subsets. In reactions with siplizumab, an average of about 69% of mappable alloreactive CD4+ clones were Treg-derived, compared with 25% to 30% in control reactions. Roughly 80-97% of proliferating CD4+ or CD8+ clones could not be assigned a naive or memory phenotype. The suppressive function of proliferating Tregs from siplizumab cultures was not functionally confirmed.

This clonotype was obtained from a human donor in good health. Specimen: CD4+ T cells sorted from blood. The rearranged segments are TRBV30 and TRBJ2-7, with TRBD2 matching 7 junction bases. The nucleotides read TGTGCCTGGAACCCTGGGAGGGCCTTTCAACGTATTGAGTACTTC. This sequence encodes CAWNPGRAFQRIEYF.